The source of this TCR beta chain is a study of T cells in tumors and immune-related adverse events. Sequencing used immunoSEQ multiplex PCR; TCRdb keeps in-frame clones, though not all of them. Of more than 10,000 clones in the sample, around 92% were seen once. Germline V gene lookup returns CDR1 DFQATT and CDR2 SNEGSKA (reference sequence). There are 11 residues in the CDR3. Material: lymph node tissue, obtained from a patient treated with anti-PD-1 therapy. This TCR was sampled from a female donor with metastatic renal cell carcinoma. The rearrangement uses TRBV20-1 and TRBJ2-5, with D unclear. The CDR3 DNA reads TGCAGCCTTAGGGACCAAGAGACCCAGTACTTC. This gives the protein CSLRDQETQYF.